Detailed here is one T cell receptor beta chain. Antigen specificity is unknown. These data belong to a study of PD-1 blockade in classical Hodgkin lymphoma. Study findings and constraints: In CD4+ cells, TCR diversity went up significantly by C4D1, but in CD8+ cells it did not. Why the repertoires differ is still unclear, perhaps disease activity or prior therapy.

Profiled with immunoSEQ multiplex PCR; TCRdb holds only in-frame clones, not every one. The table includes about 38,000 clones, 77% detected once. Time point defined: cycle 4 day 1 (C4D1), after 5 to 7 weeks of nivolumab. Every patient relapsed after autologous stem cell transplantation, and brentuximab vedotin exposure varied. When best responses were assessed, they were complete response, partial response or progressive disease. Here the sequenced sample was peripheral blood mononuclear cells (PBMCs), taken before the fourth cycle of nivolumab. The sequence was collected from a human donor with classical Hodgkin lymphoma.

The CDR3 protein is CSVLGTGNEQFF. CDR3 in DNA: TGCAGCGTGCTCGGGACAGGGAATGAGCAGTTCTTC. J is TRBJ2-1 and V is TRBV29-1, with 9 nucleotides matching TRBD1. Germline CDR1 reads SQVTM; CDR2 reads ANQGSEA. Trimming at V came to 6 bases and at J to 7 bases, leaving 4 bases not matched to a gene. The CDR3 has 12 residues.